This TCR beta chain was captured in a study of cytomegalovirus exposure and HLA in healthy donors (dated by TCRdb to the late 2010s). About the study as a whole: An earlier analysis of several hundred of the donors reported 250 to 300 Gb of sequence data and roughly 100 million unique TCR beta sequences from 190 million or so T cells. In a later analysis, previously published TCR beta repertoires from about 670 donors were re-analyzed and high-resolution HLA genotyping was added so that TCR occurrence patterns could be studied. The number of typed donors differed by locus: roughly 629-640 for A, B, C, DRB1 and DQB1; 500 to 550 for DQA1; some 610 for DPA1; and some 450 for DPB1. The aim of the study was to test whether cataloging public T cell receptors could identify signatures of past pathogen exposure. To predict cytomegalovirus infection status, the study brought together high-throughput TCR immunosequencing, statistical association of individual TCRs with disease status, and machine learning. All discovery cohort repertoires had been generated using a single sequencing platform. A later genetic analysis used genome-wide SNP genotypes for 398 of the 666 donors, treating that subset as a discovery cohort. The study profiled the T cell repertoires of fewer than 850 subjects by immunosequencing and related them to cytomegalovirus serostatus. Because of strong linkage in the cohort, roughly 5 DR-DQ haplotypes were treated as single units for association and clustering. The later analysis used no new phenotypic data to find candidate immune exposures, relying instead on TCR beta sequences and their occurrence across donors. Alongside the repertoire data, information on donor age, sex, ethnicity and CMV serostatus was compiled. An early release covering about 600 HLA-typed donors comprised about 300 gigabases of sequencing data and roughly 86 million unique TCR sequences. Besides the first cohort of some 670 subjects, a separate validation cohort made up of about 120 different subjects was used. Of the 350 to 400 genotyped donors, over 70% fell in the genetic ancestry cluster associated with self-reported Caucasian donors. HLA typing covered class I and class II loci at four-digit resolution. An earlier analysis of approximately 580 of the donors used high-throughput TCR beta sequencing to judge whether each TCR beta V gene segment behaved as functional or pseudogenic. On average, 235,054 unique TCR beta nucleotide sequences were sequenced per donor among a few hundred genotyped donors of the cohort, with roughly a sixth of those sequences being non-productive.

Turning to this clone: This clone's antigen is unknown. Base qualities are missing; no much larger clone stands one base away.

A distance of 12 bases separates the germline ends of V and J, which lose 6 bases and 3 bases respectively. From the cysteine up to the phenylalanine, the CDR3 has a length of 13 residues. The CDR3 DNA has 39 bases and is translated from base 1. CDR1 MNHEY and CDR2 SVGAGI were looked up in the germline V gene. On the study overall, not on this receptor specifically: According to the authors, the approach could potentially be generalized to other disease states and immunological phenotypes. In an earlier analysis of 587 of the donors, most TCR beta V segments appeared in productive rearrangements about 90% or about 30% of the time, broadly matching IMGT annotations. Because the 87-base-pair reads could not distinguish some IMGT-functional V segments, including TRBV6-2 and TRBV6-3, those segments were excluded. A further reported finding was that TCR beta sequences accurately predicted the HLA-A and HLA-B alleles for most subjects in the first cohort. A cluster of highly shared sequence variants was judged likely to represent a technical artifact of the sequencing pipeline. HLA typing was unavailable for some donors at each locus, so association tests used only the typed subset. Assigning TCR associations to individual alleles was difficult when HLA alleles, especially DR and DQ, strongly co-occurred. In vitro tests confirmed that three of the cytomegalovirus-associated TCR beta chains recognize cytomegalovirus antigens. An association between a missense DCLRE1C variant and V-gene and J-gene trimming of TCR beta chains was found in a later genetic analysis and replicated in an independent cohort. Linkage disequilibrium might explain the correlated functional status among segregating V segments, but an unknown experimental factor could not be ruled out. The study listed 164 TCR beta chains as associated with cytomegalovirus. Only TCR beta chains were sequenced in this cohort, and the absence of alpha or paired-chain data limited detectable features. A later genetic analysis reported fewer N-insertions in productive TCRs among donors in an Asian-associated ancestry cluster than the roughly 690-donor mean. A later analysis found that most CMV-associated TCR beta chains appeared HLA-restricted, with HLA associations seemingly driven largely by CMV exposure. CMV serostatus was the only immune exposure information available for the cohort. In both the original and validation cohorts, the classifier was reported to diagnose cytomegalovirus status with high specificity and sensitivity. Because counts were too low, about 18 rarely observed V segments, including chromosome 9 orphons, were excluded from the earlier analysis of a few hundred of the donors. A later analysis reported that several top co-occurrence clusters appeared linked to parvovirus B19, influenza, CMV and Epstein-Barr virus. In a later analysis, TCR association rates were found to vary across HLA loci, with the most associated TCRs seen for DRB1 alleles and the fewest for HLA-C alleles. In a later analysis, HLA-associated TCR beta chains were found to be more clonally expanded and to have lower generation probabilities than equally common non-associated chains. In a later analysis, some 18,000 TCR beta sequences were associated with specific HLA alleles at a false discovery rate of 0.05. While some public TCRs were present in many individuals, most TCR sequences turned up only very rarely across donors. Sequencing depth was assumed to be roughly uniform across donors in the presence/absence analyses, though that assumption may not hold.

The cohort was made up of 666 healthy bone marrow donors. At the time of sampling, every cohort member was nominally healthy, though immune exposures that went unrecorded were likely present. The donor tested CMV seronegative, placing the donor among the 350 to 400 seronegative members of the cohort. A peripheral blood sample was provided by each donor, and peripheral blood mononuclear cells were used for TCR beta sequencing. Genomic DNA was extracted from the blood cell samples with the Qiagen DNeasy Blood Extraction Kit. Libraries were prepared through the immunoSEQ multiplex PCR assay. For the multiplex PCR, a mixture combining 60 forward primers for TCR Vbeta segments and 13 reverse primers for TCR Jbeta segments was used. The CDR3 region of rearranged TCR beta genes was amplified from genomic DNA by a multiplex PCR assay. On the Illumina HiSeq System, the amplified TCR beta libraries were sequenced as 87-base-pair reads. In the paper's pipeline: A later analysis tallied 80 million to 95 million unique TCR beta chains across the 666 repertoires, and around 9.9 million of those chains were shared by two or more donors. Raw reads were error-corrected and collapsed into unique sequences by a nearest-neighbor algorithm in which closely related sequences were merged to remove PCR and sequencing errors. CDR3 sequences were aligned to IMGT reference sequences to assign V, D and J gene segments. For a sequence to be retained, at least a six-nucleotide match to both a V gene segment and a J gene segment was required. A rearrangement was called productive if the CDR3 had no stop codons and remained in frame with V and J, and every other rearrangement was called non-productive. CDR3 was defined by IMGT convention, running from the second conserved V-encoded cysteine to the conserved J-encoded phenylalanine. Sequences without an unambiguous match to a single V gene segment were excluded from the earlier analysis of about 640 of the donors. In an earlier analysis of 587 of the donors, V segments were called functional above 56.7% productive rearrangements and were called segregating when the between-donor standard deviation exceeded 5%. A statistical classification framework was developed to diagnose cytomegalovirus status using the catalog of TCR beta chain sequences. A later analysis assigned V and J genes by comparing TCR nucleotide sequences with IMGT/GENE-DB human TR gene sequences. In a later analysis, CDR3 sequences and most-parsimonious VDJ recombination scenarios were assigned using the TCRdist pipeline. A later analysis defined each TCR beta chain by its CDR3 amino acid sequence plus V-gene family, and excluded reads lacking a unique V-gene family. A later analysis removed 592 highly shared, low-generation-probability nucleotide sequences to deal with suspected cross-contamination and a sequencing artifact. In a later analysis, a clonal expansion index for each public chain was calculated from normalized within-repertoire ranks of inferred template counts. In a later analysis, generation probabilities were computed with a VDJ recombination model fitted to out-of-frame rearrangements, and the resulting probabilities were checked against IGoR. Hypergeometric tests were used in a later analysis to score TCR-TCR, TCR-HLA and TCR-CMV co-occurrence, with a repertoire-size bias correction applied to the TCR pairs. To estimate false discovery rates, a later analysis permuted the HLA or CMV assignments 20 times. In a later analysis, co-occurring TCRs were grouped using DBSCAN, with TCRdist sequence similarity added in when clustering inside HLA-allele-positive subsets. For co-occurrence clustering, repertoires with fewer than 30,000 or more than 120,000 public chains were excluded, along with five repertoires with anomalous nucleotide sharing. The immuneACCESS repertoire file appears here via TCRdb, limited to in-frame rearrangements. These files lack a portion of the clones; in checked studies, under half of the deficit traces to unresolved V genes, and the cause of the others is not known. D and trimming come from the DNA, and the V and J calls and clone size come from that table. The sample table holds about 110,000 clones, of which roughly 76% were seen once. The biggest ten clones account for less than 2.5% of the sample.

What was sequenced was PBMCs. Here the chain combines TRBV6-5 and TRBJ2-7; D gene: possibly TRBD2, on 7 matching bases. This sequence originates from a man aged 18 to 29 in good health and CMV-seronegative. The CDR3 corresponds to CASRAGEGYEQYF. The sequence in DNA is TGTGCCAGCAGAGCAGGGGAGGGCTACGAGCAGTACTTC.